Shown below are 10 T cell receptor beta chains from a single sample sequenced in a study of T-cell reconstitution after alpha-beta-depleted transplantation in children. The authors prepared the TCRbeta library with unique molecular identifiers. From the PCR reads, TCRdb called clonotypes with MiXCR, one entry per CDR3 protein. Found here are 100,000 to 120,000 distinct CDR3 sequences, about 6.4% of them singletons; the top ten hold roughly 25%. The specimen comprised PBMCs, mostly from graft donor cells, sampled 360 days after TCRalphabeta/CD19-depleted stem cell transplant. The receptors shown here come from a male patient aged 2-9 years who had a stem cell transplant for acute lymphoblastic leukemia, so the T cells may come from the graft donor.

This clonotype was observed at least ten times. The V call is TRBV6-5, the J call TRBJ1-1; D unclear. CDR3 length: 12 residues. V shed 6 bases and J shed 1 base, with 6 bases lying between them. Germline values: CDR1 MNHEY, CDR2 SVGAGI. The DNA for the CDR3 is TGTGCCAGCAGGATAGGGAACACTGAAGCTTTCTTT. Amino acids: CASRIGNTEAFF.

The genes are TRBV21-1 and TRBJ2-3; the table's D call, TRBD1, has no DNA check behind it. TRBV21-1 is deemed a pseudogene. This CDR3 contains 14 residues. CDR3 in amino acids: CASSTTGGRDTQYF. The CDR3 DNA sequence: TGTGCCAGCAGCACGACAGGGGGGAGAGATACGCAGTATTTT.

The rearrangement links TRBV7-9 to TRBJ2-3; D tentatively fits TRBD1 or TRBD2 (5 bases each). Deletions cut 7 bases from V and 1 base from J, with 21 bases between. The CDR3 loop spans 17 amino acids. Germline V gene lookup returns CDR1 SEHNR and CDR2 FQNEAQ (reference sequence). Written as DNA, the CDR3 is TGTGCCAGCATCCCGCGGAGAGGGGAACGAGGCACAGATACGCAGTATTTT. The encoded protein is CASIPRRGERGTDTQYF.

There are many counts of this clonotype. This chain links TRBV11-2 with TRBJ2-7, with unresolved D. V lost 1 base to trimming and J lost 5 bases, with 9 bases between them. The germline V gene has CDR1 SGHAT and CDR2 FQNNGV. This CDR3 spans 13 amino acids. The CDR3 here is CASSLAQIHEQYF. Here the CDR3 DNA reads TGTGCCAGCAGCTTAGCGCAGATCCACGAGCAGTACTTC.

The chain couples TRBV4-3 to TRBJ2-7; D possibly corresponds to TRBD1 (5 bases). Trimming took 1 base from V and 3 from J, leaving 10 bases between them. The CDR3 is 14 amino acids. Germline-derived CDR1 and CDR2 are LGHNA and YSLEER. CDR3: CASSQGQIFYEQYF. The CDR3 DNA is TGCGCCAGCAGCCAAGGACAGATATTCTACGAGCAGTACTTC.

The genes are TRBV28 and TRBJ2-1; 7 bases align to TRBD1. Germline V CDR1 and CDR2: MDHEN, SYDVKM. V dropped 0 bases and J dropped 3; count of bases not matched to a gene: 11. The CDR3 has 18 amino acids. Here the CDR3 DNA reads TGTGCCAGCAGTTTATGGGTGCTACCGGGACAGAACTACAATGAGCAGTTCTTC. This sequence encodes CASSLWVLPGQNYNEQFF.

The rearrangement uses TRBV28 and TRBJ2-3, with TRBD2 identical over 7 bases. The germline CDR1 and CDR2 sequences are MDHEN and SYDVKM. CDR3 length: 18 amino acids. Trimming at V came to 5 bases and at J to 0 bases, leaving 14 bases not matched to a gene. The CDR3 DNA follows: TGTGCCAGCAGTCTCGACCCCCCTAGCGGATCTAGCACAGATACGCAGTATTTT. It codes for CASSLDPPSGSSTDTQYF.

This chain uses TRBV7-6 with TRBJ2-7, with unresolved D. From germline, CDR1 is SGHVS and CDR2 FNYEAQ. The CDR3 is 14 amino acids. With 4 bases removed from V and 3 bases from J, the gap between germline ends came to 13 bases. The CDR3 nucleotides are TGTGCCAGCAGCTCAAAAGGACCGGGCTACGAGCAGTACTTC. Encoded protein: CASSSKGPGYEQYF.

This clonotype was counted between two and nine times. The chain employs TRBV3-1 and TRBJ2-3, with 11 bases fitting TRBD2. This CDR3 contains 15 residues. Trimming took 4 bases from V and 5 from J; bases not matched to a gene: 5. Germline V gives CDR1 LGHDT, CDR2 YNNKEL (reference sequence). CDR3 DNA sequence: TGTGCCAGCAGCCCCTCAGGACTAGCGGGAGATACGCAGTATTTT. This encodes CASSPSGLAGDTQYF.

The table lists this clonotype with many counts. The V call is TRBV7-3, the J call TRBJ2-7; TRBD1 or TRBD2 may be the D gene (5 bases each). The V gene's germline CDR1 is SGHTA and CDR2 FQGTGA. The germline V and J ends were trimmed by 3 bases and 4 bases, with 16 bases remaining between them. The CDR3 runs to 15 residues. This CDR3 reads CASSLRWGNEYEQYF. The CDR3, as DNA: TGTGCCAGCAGCTTGAGATGGGGGAATGAGTACGAGCAGTACTTC.